The sequence of this T cell receptor beta chain was determined in a study of blood T cell repertoires in COVID-19. The wider study: COVID-19 samples collected from the United States, Italy and Spain covered acute and convalescent phases. In each case, the material was cDNA or gDNA derived from T cells, B-cell-depleted T cells, or PBMCs.

Authors' data handling: Estimation of nucleated cell counts was performed using reference gene primer amplification. Assay used: immunoSEQ multiplex PCR; TCRdb lists only in-frame clones, some missing. The DNA gave D and trimming, while V, J and clone size come from that table. The top ten clones hold less than 15% of a sample with about 70,000 clones, more than 75% of them seen once. This CDR3 is built from 15 residues. With V trimmed by 3 bases and J by 6 bases, 8 bases remained unmatched. The germline V gene has CDR1 SGHVS and CDR2 FQNEAQ. This chain links TRBV7-8 with TRBJ2-7, with 10 bases matching TRBD1. Sequencing was carried out using peripheral blood. The clonotype comes from a human donor in a cohort sampled during active COVID-19. CDR3 bases: TGTGCCAGCAGCTTGGAGGACAGGGGGGGTTCCGAGCAGTACTTC. It translates to CASSLEDRGGSEQYF.